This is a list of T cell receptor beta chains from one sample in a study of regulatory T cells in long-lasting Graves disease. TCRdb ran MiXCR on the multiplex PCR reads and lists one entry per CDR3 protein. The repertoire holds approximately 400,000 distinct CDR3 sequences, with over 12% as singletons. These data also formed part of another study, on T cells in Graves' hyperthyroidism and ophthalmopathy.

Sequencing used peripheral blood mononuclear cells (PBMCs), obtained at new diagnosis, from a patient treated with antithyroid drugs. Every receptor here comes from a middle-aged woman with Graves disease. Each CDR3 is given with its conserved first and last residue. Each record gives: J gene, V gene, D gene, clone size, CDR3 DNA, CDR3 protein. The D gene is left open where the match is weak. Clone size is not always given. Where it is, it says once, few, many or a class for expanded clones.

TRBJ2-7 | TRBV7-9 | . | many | TGTGCCAGCAGCCGTACAGGAGAAACCTACGAGCAGTACTTC | CASSRTGETYEQYF
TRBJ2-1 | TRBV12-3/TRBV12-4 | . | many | TGTGCCAGCAGTTTAGGGGAACTAGCTGGTGCGGAGCAGTTCTTC | CASSLGELAGAEQFF
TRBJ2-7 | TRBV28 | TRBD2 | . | TGTGCCAGCAGTTTGAGCGGGGGATACTCCTACGAGCAGTACTTC | CASSLSGGYSYEQYF
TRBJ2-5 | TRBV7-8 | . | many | TGTGCCAGCAGCTTACAGGTCACCTCAACCCAAGAGACCCAGTACTTC | CASSLQVTSTQETQYF
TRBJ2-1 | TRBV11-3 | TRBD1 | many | TGTGCCAGCAGCTTAGACCACAGGGGGCTATATTACAATGAGCAGTTCTTC | CASSLDHRGLYYNEQFF
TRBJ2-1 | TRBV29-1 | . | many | TGCAGCGTTGGGGGAGTGAAGGGTTCCTCCTACAATGAGCAGTTCTTC | CSVGGVKGSSYNEQFF
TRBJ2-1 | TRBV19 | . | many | TGTGCCAGTAGTATATCGAGGGCCCTCCACAATGAGCAGTTCTTC | CASSISRALHNEQFF
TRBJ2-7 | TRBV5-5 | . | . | TGTGCCAGCATCGCCGACAGTCGCGAGCAGTACTTC | CASIADSREQYF
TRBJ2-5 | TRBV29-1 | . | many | TGCAGCGTTGAAATGGCCTGGCGTAAGCCGGAGACCCAGTACTTC | CSVEMAWRKPETQYF
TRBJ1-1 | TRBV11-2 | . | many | TGTGCCAGCAGTTTCACAAGACAGAACACTGAAGCTTTCTTT | CASSFTRQNTEAFF
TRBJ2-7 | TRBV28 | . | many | TGTGCCAGCAGTCCAGACCCGGGACCTTACGAGCAGTACTTC | CASSPDPGPYEQYF
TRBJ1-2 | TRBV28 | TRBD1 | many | TGTGCCAGCAGTCCCCCCAACAGGGGCTTTGGCTACACCTTC | CASSPPNRGFGYTF
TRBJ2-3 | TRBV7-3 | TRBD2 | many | TGTGCCAGCAGCCGGACTAGCGGGAGCATGGATACGCAGTATTTT | CASSRTSGSMDTQYF
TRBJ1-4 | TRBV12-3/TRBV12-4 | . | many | TGTGCCAGCAGTTTCGGTGGTGAAAAACTGTTTTTT | CASSFGGEKLFF
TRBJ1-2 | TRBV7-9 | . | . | TGTGCCAGCAGGTCGGGGGGACTCCTAGAGGACTATGGCTACACCTTC | CASRSGGLLEDYGYTF
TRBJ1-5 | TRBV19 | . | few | TGTGCCAGTAGTCCCTTCGGGGAGATTGGCAATCAGCCCCAGCATTTT | CASSPFGEIGNQPQHF
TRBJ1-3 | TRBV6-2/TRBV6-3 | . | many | TGTGCCAGCGGGGGGGAACCAACCTCTGGAAACACCATATATTTT | CASGGEPTSGNTIYF
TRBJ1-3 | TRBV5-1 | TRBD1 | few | TGCGCCAGCAGGACAGGGAACTCTGGAAACACCATATATTTT | CASRTGNSGNTIYF
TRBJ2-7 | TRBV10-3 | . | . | TGTGCCGTCAGTGAGGTTTGGGTCGCAACGGAGAGCTCCTACGAGCAGTACTTC | CAVSEVWVATESSYEQYF
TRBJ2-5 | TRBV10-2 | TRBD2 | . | TGCGCCAGCAGTGAGTTTAGCGGGAACCAAGAGACCCAGTACTTC | CASSEFSGNQETQYF
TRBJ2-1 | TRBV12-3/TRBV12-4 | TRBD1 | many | TGTGCCAGCAGTTCAGGGACAGGGGGACATGAGCAGTTCTTC | CASSSGTGGHEQFF
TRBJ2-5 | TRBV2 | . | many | TGTGCCAGCAGTGCCCCGGGTTATGGGGAGACCCAGTACTTC | CASSAPGYGETQYF
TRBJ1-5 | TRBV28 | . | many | TGTGCCAGCAGTGCAGGGGCCTTATATAGCAATCAGCCCCAGCATTTT | CASSAGALYSNQPQHF
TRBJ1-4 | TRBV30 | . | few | TGTGTCTGGAGCCCGCCTCAGTTCGAAAAACTGTTTTTT | CVWSPPQFEKLFF
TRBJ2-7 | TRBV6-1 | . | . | TGTGCCAGCAGTGCCTACAGCTCCTACGAGCAGTACTTC | CASSAYSSYEQYF
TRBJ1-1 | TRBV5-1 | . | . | TGCGCCAGCAGCTTGGTTTCCGGAACTGAAGCTTTCTTT | CASSLVSGTEAFF
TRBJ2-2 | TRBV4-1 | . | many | TGCGCCAGCAAAGGAGTGCTAAACACCGGGGAGCTGTTTTTT | CASKGVLNTGELFF
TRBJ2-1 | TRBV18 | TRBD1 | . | TGTGCCAGCTCCTCCCCTGATTTTGACAGGGTATTAAATGAGCAGTTCTTC | CASSSPDFDRVLNEQFF
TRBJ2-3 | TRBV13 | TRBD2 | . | TGTGCCAGCAGCAAAAAAGCGGGAGGGCCCCATACGCAGTATTTT | CASSKKAGGPHTQYF
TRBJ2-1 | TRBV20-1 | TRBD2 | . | TGCAGTGCACCCGGGACTAGGTCCCACAATGAGCAGTTCTTC | CSAPGTRSHNEQFF
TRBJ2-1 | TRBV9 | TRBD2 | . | TGTGCCAGCGGTAGCGGGGCGTTATACAATGAGCAGTTCTTC | CASGSGALYNEQFF
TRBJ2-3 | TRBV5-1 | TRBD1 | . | TGCGCCAGCAGCTTTGAAGGGACAGGGGGCACAGATACGCAGTATTTT | CASSFEGTGGTDTQYF
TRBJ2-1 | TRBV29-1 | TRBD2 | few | TGCAGCGTTCCCAGAGTACAGCGGGACTACAATGAGCAGTTCTTC | CSVPRVQRDYNEQFF
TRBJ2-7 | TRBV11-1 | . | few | TGTGCCAGCAGTTCAAGCCGGGCCCCAAGGATCTACGAGCAGTGCTTC | CASSSSRAPRIYEQCF
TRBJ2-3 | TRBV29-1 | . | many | TGCAGCGTTGAACCCGGAGGCGCAAACACAGATACGCAGTATTTT | CSVEPGGANTDTQYF
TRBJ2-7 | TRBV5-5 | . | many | TGTGCCAGCAGCTCGATAGGGACCGCCTTTTCATACGAGCAGTACTTC | CASSSIGTAFSYEQYF
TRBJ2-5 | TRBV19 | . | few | TGTGCCAGTAGTTCCTCGGGACACCTTTTAGGGACCCAGTACTTC | CASSSSGHLLGTQYF
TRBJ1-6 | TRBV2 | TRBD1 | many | TGTGCCACCAGGGGACGGGGACAGGGAAATTCACCCCTCCACTTT | CATRGRGQGNSPLHF
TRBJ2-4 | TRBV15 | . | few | TGTGCCACCAGCAGAGATAAAGGGCAGGGAAACATTCAGTACTTC | CATSRDKGQGNIQYF
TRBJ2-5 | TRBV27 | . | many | TGTGCCAGCAGTTTTGGTGGGAGAAGTGAGACCCAGTACTTC | CASSFGGRSETQYF